This T cell receptor beta chain was recorded in a study of CD8+CD57+ T cells in acquired aplastic anemia. Germline V CDR1 and CDR2: LNHNV, YYDKDF (reference sequence). There are 15 residues in the CDR3. V was trimmed by 0 bases and J by 2 bases, leaving 10 bases between them. Genomic DNA was employed as the template in profiling TCR beta VDJ and CDR3. A single record per CDR3 protein comes from TCRdb applying MiXCR to the reads. The table lists 250,000 to 350,000 distinct CDR3 sequences, roughly three fifths of them singletons. J is TRBJ1-1 and V is TRBV15; maybe TRBD1 (5 bases). The clonotype originates from a human donor with severe aplastic anemia or a healthy control (not recorded which). The sample comprised sorted CD4+, CD8+, or CD8+CD57+ T cells (not recorded which) from PBMCs. This CDR3 is CATSREGGVNTEAFF. The CDR3 coding sequence is TGTGCCACCAGCAGAGAGGGGGGAGTTAACACTGAAGCTTTCTTT.